This entry is about one T cell receptor (beta chain). Generated by immunoSEQ multiplex PCR, the TCRdb table keeps only in-frame clones and is missing some. Among some 200,000 clones listed, about nine tenths were seen once. This record belongs to a study of blood T cell repertoires in COVID-19. Trimming stripped 7 bases from V and 6 bases from J, with 22 bases between. The CDR3 spans 15 residues. Per the germline V gene, CDR1 is SGHDT and CDR2 is YYEEEE. The receptor comes from a woman aged 40 to 49 with acute COVID-19. Sequencing input: PBMCs or T cells enriched from blood (not recorded which). This chain joins TRBV5-6 and TRBJ1-1, with no clear D. The CDR3 reads CASLYLGEEGSEAFF. The CDR3 DNA follows: TGTGCCAGCCTATATCTCGGGGAAGAAGGATCTGAAGCTTTCTTT.